The 21 T cell receptor beta chains listed next were all sequenced from one sample in a study of T cells after yellow fever vaccination (dated by TCRdb to about 2019). In the paper's terms, the treatment or condition label means: live attenuated yellow fever vaccine strain. Receptors were amplified or captured by 5' RACE. Sequencing was carried out with an Illumina HiSeq 2500. TCRdb reworked the public reads: Q25 trimming with fastp, MiXCR clone assembly, productive beta chains retained. Every CDR3 protein is listed once, alongside the most common genes and DNA of its rows. The sample data list approximately 550,000 distinct CDR3 sequences, and under 25% of these were observed just once. The ten largest clones take up 14% of the sample. Sample: PBMCs, taken 15 days after the yellow fever booster vaccination. The receptors here all came from a man aged 25 to 40 who received the YFV17D yellow fever vaccine.

This clonotype was seen at least ten times. The J gene is TRBJ2-5, the V gene TRBV4-3; a possible D gene is TRBD1 (5 bases). V was trimmed by 2 bases and J by 5 bases, leaving 12 bases between them. The CDR3 totals 14 residues. Looked up from germline, CDR1 is LGHNA and CDR2 is YSLEER. Written as DNA, the CDR3 is TGCGCCAGCAGCCAATACCAGGGTTTCGAGACCCAGTACTTC. Protein product: CASSQYQGFETQYF.

The chain joins TRBV7-2 to TRBJ2-5; TRBD2 matches 8 bases. This CDR3 is 17 amino acids long. V dropped 1 base and J dropped 5; count of bases not matched to a gene: 12. CDR1 is SGHTA and CDR2 is FQGNSA in the germline V gene. The CDR3 nucleotides are TGTGCCAGCAGCTTAGTTAGTAGCGGGGCCGTCCGGGAGACCCAGTACTTC. It encodes CASSLVSSGAVRETQYF.

This chain joins TRBV5-1 and TRBJ1-3, with no clear D. V gave up 0 bases and J gave up 8 bases, with 18 bases separating them. Germline V CDR1 and CDR2: SGHRS, YFSETQ. This CDR3 is built from 16 residues. Written as DNA, the CDR3 is TGCGCCAGCAGCTTGGACGGAGGCCCCCGGCAGGACACCATATATTTT. It translates to CASSLDGGPRQDTIYF.

This chain uses TRBV20-1 with TRBJ2-3; D not resolved. CDR3 length equals 14 residues. Trimming removed 3 bases at V and 3 bases at J, with 13 bases between. Germline V gene lookup returns CDR1 DFQATT and CDR2 SNEGSKA (reference sequence). CDR3 nucleotide sequence: TGCAGTGCTAGTATTGCTAGGAGAACAGATACGCAGTATTTT. This codes for CSASIARRTDTQYF.

There are a few counts of this clonotype. The V call is TRBV12-3 or TRBV12-4, the J call TRBJ2-5; D is ambiguous. This CDR3 comprises 13 residues. Trimming left V 5 bases short and J 4 bases short, with 11 bases between. The chain's CDR3 is CASSRVPSETQYF. The CDR3 nucleotides read TGTGCCAGCAGTAGGGTCCCCTCAGAGACCCAGTACTTC.

This clonotype was detected a few times. The rearrangement uses TRBV5-4 and TRBJ2-3; perhaps TRBD2 as D (5 bases). The CDR3 sequence is 19 residues long. Germline V gene data show CDR1 as SGHNT and CDR2 as YYREEE (reference sequence). V dropped 2 bases and J dropped 5 bases, with 27 bases sitting between them. The CDR3 protein is CASSFDESPLGLAEDTQYF. In nucleotides, the CDR3 is TGTGCCAGCAGCTTTGATGAGAGCCCTCTGGGCCTAGCTGAAGATACGCAGTATTTT.

J is TRBJ1-2 and V is TRBV10-3; D unresolved. Germline values: CDR1 ENHRY, CDR2 SYGVKD. This CDR3 is 15 amino acids long. V was trimmed by 4 bases and J by 6 bases, leaving 18 bases between them. CDR3 coding DNA: TGTGCCATCAGTGCATTCGGTGATCGGATCGATGGCTACACCTTC. It encodes CAISAFGDRIDGYTF.

The chain uses TRBV11-2 and TRBJ2-1, with 10 bases matching TRBD2. Germline V gene sequence: CDR1 SGHAT, CDR2 FQNNGV. V trimming: 4 bases; J trimming: 7 bases; junction bases outside the gene matches: 10. The CDR3 runs to 16 residues. The CDR3 reads CASSSSAGGPRNEQFF. In DNA, the CDR3 is TGTGCCAGCAGCTCCTCAGCGGGAGGGCCGAGGAATGAGCAGTTCTTC.

This chain connects TRBV11-2 to TRBJ2-3; 11 nucleotides line up with TRBD2. The CDR3 contains 15 residues. Germline CDR1 is SGHAT and CDR2 is FQNNGV. The V segment lost 5 bases and the J segment 2 bases; nucleotides outside the gene matches: 3. CDR3 nucleotide sequence: TGTGCCAGCAGCCTAGCGGGAGGTCACACAGATACGCAGTATTTT. Translated: CASSLAGGHTDTQYF.

A few counts support this clonotype. The chain combines TRBV4-3 with TRBJ2-4; 9 positions match TRBD2. This CDR3 contains 15 residues. CDR1 is LGHNA, CDR2 YSLEER, per germline. J was trimmed by 8 bases and V by 0 bases; bases with no gene match: 5. CDR3 sequence: CASSQDPRTSDIQYF. DNA for the CDR3: TGCGCCAGCAGCCAAGATCCTCGGACTAGCGACATTCAGTACTTC.

V and J are TRBV12-3 or TRBV12-4 and TRBJ2-7; 10 nucleotides line up with TRBD2. The CDR3 runs 15 residues. J lost 0 bases, V lost 7 bases, and 6 bases had no gene match. The CDR3 is CASKSSGSSSYEQYF. The CDR3 nucleotides are TGTGCCAGCAAATCTAGCGGGAGTAGCTCCTACGAGCAGTACTTC.

This clonotype was observed a few times. The chain links TRBV20-1 to TRBJ2-7, with TRBD2 matching over 7 bases. V dropped 3 bases and J dropped 2; count of bases not matched to a gene: 4. CDR3 size: 13 residues. The germline V gene encodes CDR1 DFQATT and CDR2 SNEGSKA (reference sequence). The CDR3: CSASTSDPYEQYF. The DNA of the CDR3 is TGCAGTGCTAGCACTAGCGATCCCTACGAGCAGTACTTC.

A few counts support this clonotype. The chain recombines TRBV28 with TRBJ2-7; TRBD2 matches at 9 bases. J was trimmed by 6 bases and V by 6 bases; bases with no gene match: 12. The CDR3 loop spans 15 amino acids. Germline lookup yields CDR1 MDHEN and CDR2 SYDVKM. CDR3 bases: TGTGCCAGCAGCCGAGGTTCTAGCGGGACCGGCGAGCAGTACTTC. Translation: CASSRGSSGTGEQYF.

The J gene is TRBJ2-3, the V gene TRBV20-1; D gene ambiguous. The CDR3 covers 12 residues. Trimming took 0 bases from V and 5 from J, leaving 6 bases between them. CDR1 and CDR2 (germline): DFQATT, SNEGSKA (reference sequence). CDR3 region: CSARDYGDTQYF. In nucleotides, the CDR3 is TGCAGTGCTAGAGATTATGGAGATACGCAGTATTTT.

This clonotype was detected a few times. In DNA, the CDR3 is TGTGCCAGCAGTTCTCACAGGGGGCTCATCGAGCAGTACTTC. The encoded protein is CASSSHRGLIEQYF. This chain joins TRBV6-5 and TRBJ2-7, with 9 positions matching TRBD1. The CDR3 loop spans 14 amino acids. The V segment lost 4 bases and the J segment 6 bases; nucleotides outside the gene matches: 7. Germline assignment: CDR1 MNHEY and CDR2 SVGAGI.

This clonotype has a handful of counts. The chain recombines TRBV11-2 with TRBJ2-1; 9 nucleotides align to TRBD1. The CDR3 extends over 19 amino acids. Losses at the gene ends were 5 bases for V and 0 bases for J; bases not matched to a gene: 14. In germline, CDR1 is SGHAT, CDR2 FQNNGV. The CDR3 reads CASSLGWTGATSSYNEQFF. DNA for the CDR3: TGTGCCAGCAGCCTAGGTTGGACAGGGGCAACGAGCTCCTACAATGAGCAGTTCTTC.

The V call is TRBV27, the J call TRBJ2-5; tentatively, D is TRBD1 or TRBD2 (5 bases each). The CDR3 spans 13 residues. V was pared by 0 bases and J by 5 bases, with 7 bases between. Germline CDR1 and CDR2: MNHEY and SMNVEV (reference sequence). Here the CDR3 DNA reads TGTGCCAGCAGTTTATCGTGGGGGGAGACCCAGTACTTC. Amino acids: CASSLSWGETQYF.

In this sample, this clonotype turned up once. The germline gene is not matched at one end of the junction; a read error may be the cause. This chain links TRBV20-1 with TRBJ2-2, with D uncertain. The germline V gene encodes CDR1 DFQATT and CDR2 SNEGSKA (reference sequence). The length of the CDR3 is 16 residues. CDR3 in DNA: TGCTGTGCTAGAGGATTCGTTACTACGAACACCGGGGAGCTGTTTTTT. As protein: CCARGFVTTNTGELFF.

This clonotype was seen a few times. The rearrangement joins TRBV20-1 to TRBJ2-1; 8 positions agree with TRBD2. The germline gives CDR1 DFQATT, CDR2 SNEGSKA (reference sequence). The trim removed 3 bases at V and 8 bases at J, leaving 15 bases unmatched. The CDR3 has 16 amino acids. The CDR3 sequence is CSASHAGHGGGDEQFF. CDR3 sequence (DNA): TGCAGTGCTAGTCATGCGGGCCACGGGGGGGGCGATGAGCAGTTCTTC.

This clonotype showed up just a few times. This chain connects TRBV18 to TRBJ2-7, with D perhaps matching TRBD2 (5 bases). V lost 4 bases and J 2 bases, leaving 18 bases between the germline ends. The germline CDR1 and CDR2 sequences are KGHSH and LQKENI. The CDR3 covers 16 residues. The CDR3 loop is CASSLQSGATTYEQYF. The DNA for the CDR3 is TGTGCCAGCTCACTACAAAGCGGCGCAACGACCTACGAGCAGTACTTC.

The V call is TRBV7-2, the J call TRBJ2-7; 7 nucleotides match TRBD1. The CDR3 totals 13 residues. Germline V gene lookup returns CDR1 SGHTA and CDR2 FQGNSA. The junction had 5 bases not matched to a gene; V was cut back by 3 bases and J by 6 bases. CDR3: CASSFGQAGEQYF. The CDR3 coding sequence is TGTGCCAGCAGCTTCGGACAGGCAGGCGAGCAGTACTTC.